The rows below give T cell receptor beta chains drawn from one sample of a study of response to subunit inactivated influenza vaccine. TCRdb analysed the RT-PCR reads with MiXCR anew, one entry per CDR3 protein. The sample includes 550,000 to 800,000 distinct CDR3 sequences, approximately 14% seen only once; the top ten take 6% to 8%. The source material was PBMCs from blood, sampled 14 to 15 days before vaccination. The receptors were gathered from a man aged 50-59 years who received an inactivated influenza vaccine. The CDR3 runs from the conserved cysteine through the conserved F or W. A D gene is named only where the DNA matches it firmly. The size of a clone is reported for some rows only, either as once, few or many, or as a class for expanded clones.

d_call: .; v_call: TRBV15; j_call: TRBJ2-7; clone_size: many; cdr3_nt: TGTGCCACCAGCGCCGGGACGTTCTCCTACGAGCAGTACTTC; cdr3_aa: CATSAGTFSYEQYF
d_call: .; v_call: TRBV12-3/TRBV12-4; j_call: TRBJ2-1; clone_size: many; cdr3_nt: TGTGCCAGCCGACTGACAGGGGGACTAGCAAATGAGCAGTTCTTC; cdr3_aa: CASRLTGGLANEQFF
d_call: .; v_call: TRBV7-9; j_call: TRBJ1-1; clone_size: .; cdr3_nt: TGTGCCAGCAGCAACAGGGCTGGGGACACTGAAGCTTTCTTT; cdr3_aa: CASSNRAGDTEAFF
d_call: .; v_call: TRBV7-2; j_call: TRBJ2-3; clone_size: many; cdr3_nt: TGTGCCAGCAGCTTACTTCCGGGAGCGGATACGCAGTATTTT; cdr3_aa: CASSLLPGADTQYF
d_call: TRBD1; v_call: TRBV7-2; j_call: TRBJ1-1; clone_size: .; cdr3_nt: TGTGCCAGCAGCCACTTTTTAGGGACAGGACATAGCACTGAAGCTTTCTTT; cdr3_aa: CASSHFLGTGHSTEAFF
d_call: TRBD1; v_call: TRBV6-5; j_call: TRBJ2-7; clone_size: .; cdr3_nt: TGTGCTGTGGGACAGGGGGCTTACGAGCAGTACTTC; cdr3_aa: CAVGQGAYEQYF
d_call: TRBD2; v_call: TRBV3-1; j_call: TRBJ2-3; clone_size: .; cdr3_nt: TGTGCCAGCAGCCAAGCAAGGACTAGCGGGGATACGCAGTATTTT; cdr3_aa: CASSQARTSGDTQYF
d_call: .; v_call: TRBV24-1; j_call: TRBJ2-3; clone_size: .; cdr3_nt: TGTGCCACCAGTTCGGCGGGCGATAGCACAGATACGCAGTATTTT; cdr3_aa: CATSSAGDSTDTQYF
d_call: .; v_call: TRBV10-2; j_call: TRBJ2-6; clone_size: few; cdr3_nt: TGCGCCAGCAGGCCGGGGGCTAGCTCTGGGGCCAACGTCCTGACTTTC; cdr3_aa: CASRPGASSGANVLTF
d_call: .; v_call: TRBV5-1; j_call: TRBJ2-2; clone_size: few; cdr3_nt: TGCGCCAGCAGCCGGTCGGGGACATCGAACACCGGGGAGCTGTTTTTT; cdr3_aa: CASSRSGTSNTGELFF
d_call: .; v_call: TRBV4-2; j_call: TRBJ2-2; clone_size: few; cdr3_nt: TGTGCCAGCAGCCAAAGGACCAGGGTCTCCAACGGGGAGCTGTTTTTT; cdr3_aa: CASSQRTRVSNGELFF
d_call: TRBD2; v_call: TRBV2; j_call: TRBJ2-1; clone_size: .; cdr3_nt: TGTGCCATCACGCTCGGCGGGAGTGGAAATGAGCAGTTCTTC; cdr3_aa: CAITLGGSGNEQFF
d_call: TRBD1; v_call: TRBV5-8; j_call: TRBJ1-1; clone_size: many; cdr3_nt: TGTGCCAGCAGCTTGGTTTTGCTTAGAGCGGACAGGGATGAAGCTTTCTTT; cdr3_aa: CASSLVLLRADRDEAFF
d_call: TRBD2; v_call: TRBV11-2; j_call: TRBJ2-3; clone_size: few; cdr3_nt: TGTGCCAGCAGCCCCTACCCCAGCGGGGCCTATACAGATACGCAGTATTTT; cdr3_aa: CASSPYPSGAYTDTQYF
d_call: TRBD1; v_call: TRBV9; j_call: TRBJ1-6; clone_size: few; cdr3_nt: TGTGCCAGCAGCGTAGGACAGGGGAATAATTCACCCCTCCACTTT; cdr3_aa: CASSVGQGNNSPLHF
d_call: .; v_call: TRBV5-1; j_call: TRBJ2-2; clone_size: many; cdr3_nt: TGCGCCAGCAGCTTGGCGGGACCAAACACCGGGGAGCTGTTTTTT; cdr3_aa: CASSLAGPNTGELFF
d_call: .; v_call: TRBV24-1; j_call: TRBJ1-1; clone_size: few; cdr3_nt: TGTGCCACCAGTGACCATGGCACTGAAGCTTTCTTT; cdr3_aa: CATSDHGTEAFF
d_call: .; v_call: TRBV19; j_call: TRBJ2-2; clone_size: few; cdr3_nt: TGTGCCAGTAGTACCGGGGGCGACACCGGGGAGCTGTTTTTT; cdr3_aa: CASSTGGDTGELFF
d_call: TRBD1; v_call: TRBV29-1; j_call: TRBJ1-1; clone_size: few; cdr3_nt: TGCAGCGTGACCGGACAGGGGGCTGAAGCTTTCTTT; cdr3_aa: CSVTGQGAEAFF
d_call: .; v_call: TRBV29-1; j_call: TRBJ2-7; clone_size: .; cdr3_nt: TGCAGCGTTGGGCAGGACACCTACGAGCAGTACTTC; cdr3_aa: CSVGQDTYEQYF
d_call: .; v_call: TRBV28; j_call: TRBJ1-1; clone_size: few; cdr3_nt: TGTGCCAGCAGCTTACTAACCGGGACGGACTGGAACACTGAAGCTTTCTTT; cdr3_aa: CASSLLTGTDWNTEAFF
d_call: .; v_call: TRBV12-3/TRBV12-4; j_call: TRBJ1-1; clone_size: few; cdr3_nt: TGTGCCAGCAGTTTAGGCCTTTCCACTGAAGCTTTCTTT; cdr3_aa: CASSLGLSTEAFF
d_call: .; v_call: TRBV11-2; j_call: TRBJ2-1; clone_size: few; cdr3_nt: TGTGCCAGCAGCTTAGTTCCCACAGGCTCCCGGACTTACAATGAGCAGTTCTTC; cdr3_aa: CASSLVPTGSRTYNEQFF
d_call: .; v_call: TRBV28; j_call: TRBJ1-5; clone_size: many; cdr3_nt: TGTGCCAGCAGTCAGACAGATAGCAATCAGCCCCAGCATTTT; cdr3_aa: CASSQTDSNQPQHF
d_call: .; v_call: TRBV11-2; j_call: TRBJ1-6; clone_size: many; cdr3_nt: TGTGCCAGCAGCTTAGTCTCCGGGCCGCGTCACCCACCCCTCCACTTT; cdr3_aa: CASSLVSGPRHPPLHF
d_call: TRBD1; v_call: TRBV4-1; j_call: TRBJ2-2; clone_size: many; cdr3_nt: TGCGCCAGCAGCCAAGATCCGACAGGGGGACCCACCGGGGAGCTGTTTTTT; cdr3_aa: CASSQDPTGGPTGELFF
d_call: .; v_call: TRBV6-5; j_call: TRBJ1-5; clone_size: .; cdr3_nt: TGTGCCAGCAGTTACTCGGGTTTCAATCAGCCCCAGCATTTT; cdr3_aa: CASSYSGFNQPQHF
d_call: TRBD2; v_call: TRBV15; j_call: TRBJ2-2; clone_size: .; cdr3_nt: TGTGCCACCAGCAGAGTTGGACGTGCTAGCGGGAGGTATACTGGGGAGCTGTTTTTT; cdr3_aa: CATSRVGRASGRYTGELFF